The entry below gives a single TCR beta chain sequence along with its context. Its antigen is unknown. The CDR3 is 13 amino acids. Germline V gene data show CDR1 as SGHDT and CDR2 as YYEEEE. With V trimmed by 3 bases and J by 4 bases, 0 bases remained unmatched. The sample is drawn from a study of cytomegalovirus exposure and HLA in healthy donors. General study points: Among TCR sequences, most were rare, though some public TCRs appeared in many donors.

Use of 60 Vbeta and 13 Jbeta primers characterized the PCR. Libraries were prepared by immunoSEQ multiplex PCR; TCRdb keeps only in-frame clonotypes and omits some of them. The sample has under 150,000 clones, over 75% seen once; the top ten hold more than 2.5%. The sequenced sample consisted of PBMCs. This sequence was found in a male donor in good health and CMV-seronegative. J is TRBJ1-4 and V is TRBV5-6; TRBD1 agrees at 7 bases. CDR3 sequence (DNA): TGTGCCAGCAGCTCAGGGGGTAATGAAAAACTGTTTTTT. It specifies CASSSGGNEKLFF.